Following are 12 T cell receptor beta chains from one sample sequenced in a study of blood T cell repertoires in COVID-19. Produced via immunoSEQ multiplex PCR; TCRdb's table is partial and in-frame only. The sample comprises about 180,000 clones, around 82% of which are singletons, and about 6.9% rests with the top ten. Sequencing used peripheral blood. These receptors were obtained from a man older than 75 with COVID-19, enrolled during active disease.

The rearrangement links TRBV5-4 to TRBJ1-2; possible D gene TRBD1, 5 bases. Trimming stripped 3 bases from V and 2 bases from J, with 14 bases between. This CDR3 is built from 15 residues. Per the germline V gene, CDR1 is SGHNT and CDR2 is YYREEE (reference sequence). This CDR3 is CASSWRGQTNYGYTF. CDR3 DNA: TGTGCCAGCAGCTGGCGGGGCCAGACAAACTATGGCTACACCTTC.

V is TRBV5-1 and J is TRBJ1-2; 7 bases map to TRBD1. CDR3 size: 14 residues. Germline V gives CDR1 SGHRS, CDR2 YFSETQ. The ends lost 0 bases at V and 4 bases at J; junction bases unmatched: 3. For the CDR3, the DNA is TGCGCCAGCAGCTTGGTGGCAGGGGGCTATGGCTACACCTTC. The encoded protein is CASSLVAGGYGYTF.

The gene calls are TRBV6-2 or TRBV6-3 and TRBJ2-7, with a tentative D call TRBD2 (5 bases). The V gene's germline CDR1 is MNHEY and CDR2 SVGEGT. V was pared by 4 bases and J by 3 bases, with 10 bases between. This CDR3 region has 13 residues. CDR3 in amino acids: CASSWTGNYEQYF. The CDR3, as DNA: TGTGCCAGCAGTTGGACCGGGAACTACGAGCAGTACTTC.

The chain employs TRBV4-2 and TRBJ2-3, with 9 bases that match TRBD1. Germline lookup yields CDR1 LGHNA and CDR2 YNFKEQ. V shed 2 bases and J 3 bases; nucleotides not matched to a gene: 3. This CDR3 spans 15 amino acids. The CDR3 region has the DNA TGTGCCAGCAGCCAACGGGACAGGGCAACAGATACGCAGTATTTT. The encoded protein is CASSQRDRATDTQYF.

The chain carries TRBV7-2 and TRBJ1-6; TRBD1 might be the D (6 bases). Germline V gene data show CDR1 as SGHTA and CDR2 as FQGNSA. With 5 bases removed from V and 0 bases from J, the gap between germline ends came to 11 bases. The CDR3 consists of 16 residues. CDR3 coding DNA: TGTGCCAGCAGCAAAAGGGGGTTCTCCTATAATTCACCCCTCCACTTT. Amino acids: CASSKRGFSYNSPLHF.

A single count supports this clone. The chain couples TRBV10-3 to TRBJ1-3, with D perhaps TRBD1 (5 bases). The ends were cut back, 6 bases at V and 0 bases at J, with 12 bases in the middle. CDR1 is ENHRY, CDR2 SYGVKD, per germline. This CDR3 region has 15 residues. DNA of the CDR3: TGTGCCATCAGGGACACAGGAGACTCTGGAAACACCATATATTTT. Translating gives CAIRDTGDSGNTIYF.

This chain links TRBV2 with TRBJ1-3; 10 bases fit TRBD1. Germline values: CDR1 SNHLY, CDR2 FYNNEI. CDR3 length: 14 residues. Losses at the gene ends were 6 bases for V and 6 bases for J; bases not matched to a gene: 5. The CDR3 reads CASRNDRGLNTIYF. The DNA for the CDR3 is TGTGCCAGCAGGAACGACAGGGGGCTAAACACCATATATTTT. Full variable domain (missing parts from reference TRBV2 and TRBJ1-3): EPEVTQTPSHQVTQMGQEVILRCVPISNHLYFYWYRQILGQKVEFLVSFYNNEISEKSEIFDDQFSVERPDGSNFTLKIRSTKLEDSAMYFCASRNDRGLNTIYFGEGSWLTVV.

This clone was recorded a few times. The V and J genes are TRBV7-9 and TRBJ2-1; no reliable D call. V lost 1 base to trimming and J lost 5 bases, with 12 bases between them. Germline values: CDR1 SEHNR, CDR2 FQNEAQ (reference sequence). The CDR3 extends over 15 amino acids. In nucleotides, the CDR3 is TGTGCCAGCAGCTTAGACAGCCTACTTAACAATGAGCAGTTCTTC. Residues: CASSLDSLLNNEQFF.

The chain joins TRBV5-4 to TRBJ2-5; 10 bases are a match to TRBD1. The germline V gene has CDR1 SGHNT and CDR2 YYREEE (reference sequence). Unmatched junction bases numbered 12, after V lost 4 bases and J lost 9 bases. This CDR3 has 15 amino acids. The CDR3 spells CASSPGTGDPMSQYF. The CDR3 DNA reads TGTGCCAGCAGCCCAGGGACAGGGGATCCCATGTCCCAGTACTTC.

The chain recombines TRBV9 with TRBJ2-2, with 8 nucleotides matching TRBD2. V was pared by 4 bases and J by 4 bases, with 6 bases of the junction left unmatched. Germline V gene lookup returns CDR1 SGDLS and CDR2 YYNGEE. This CDR3 region has 15 residues. The DNA for the CDR3 is TGTGCCAGCAGCCCACGGACTAGCTTCACCGGGGAGCTGTTTTTT. Translating gives CASSPRTSFTGELFF.

The V call is TRBV6-2 or TRBV6-3, the J call TRBJ1-5; a possible D gene is TRBD1 (6 bases). The germline V gene encodes CDR1 MNHEY and CDR2 SVGEGT. Trimming removed 6 bases from V and 4 bases from J, with 13 bases in between. This CDR3 contains 14 residues. The CDR3 region has the DNA TGTGCCAGCAGCATAATAACAGGGAATCAGCCCCAGCATTTT. This codes for CASSIITGNQPQHF.

The chain recombines TRBV9 with TRBJ2-7, with 8 bases that match TRBD2. Germline V gives CDR1 SGDLS, CDR2 YYNGEE. V trimming: 3 bases; J trimming: 6 bases; junction bases outside the gene matches: 8. CDR3 size: 14 residues. CDR3 amino acids: CASSAREGSLEQYF. CDR3 coding DNA: TGTGCCAGCAGCGCCCGGGAGGGGAGCCTCGAGCAGTACTTC. Variable domain in full (rest from reference TRBV9 and TRBJ2-7): DSGVTQTPKHLITATGQRVTLRCSPRSGDLSVYWYQQSLDQGLQFLIQYYNGEERAKGNILERFSAQQFPDLHSELNLSSLELGDSALYFCASSAREGSLEQYFGPGTRLTVT.